This T cell receptor beta chain originates from a study of blood T cell repertoires in COVID-19 (dated by TCRdb to the early 2020s). A note on the overall study: Samples from collaborators originated in the United States, Italy and Spain and spanned both the acute and convalescent phases of COVID-19. The material from the prospective study consisted of cDNA or gDNA derived from T cells, B-cell-depleted T cells, or PBMCs. The dataset comprised deeply sampled blood TCRbeta repertoires from subjects exposed to, actively infected with, or recovered from COVID-19. The repertoires were released in a freely available public database meant as a resource for research on the immune response to SARS-CoV-2. Samples were obtained from the ongoing ImmuneRACE study (first 160 participants) and from about 1,300 subjects provided by 6 global collaborators. A de-identified subject ID, COVID-19 status, age in years and sex were almost always included in the sample metadata. Where HLA class I and class II types were available, the types were taken from metadata supplied by the sample provider, not from assay-based typing.

As regards this clone: Its recognized antigen is unknown. It has no much larger one-base neighbor in the sample; base qualities were not kept. This same CDR3 is encoded by further DNA sequences in the sample.

V is clipped by 2 bases and J by 1 base, and the sequence between their germline boundaries is 5 bases long. Including the terminal cysteine and phenylalanine, the CDR3 comprises 13 residues. Of all the DNA, just the CDR3 is kept, 39 bases in frame from base 1. The immunoSEQ Assay, a bias-controlled multiplex PCR, was used to amplify TCRbeta CDR3 regions from genomic DNA. As for the original processing: Nucleated cell counts per sample were estimated from amplification of reference gene primers within the assay. To quantify the absolute abundance of each unique TCRbeta CDR3 rearrangement, sequence reads were collapsed and filtered. For each sample, productive Simpson clonality was calculated as the square root of Simpson's diversity index over productive rearrangements. The table was pulled from immuneACCESS by TCRdb, which kept in-frame rearrangements only. Such tables lose some clones; where checked, under half of the loss comes from unresolved V genes, and the rest has no known cause. V and J calls and clone size are those listed in that table; D and trimming were worked out from the DNA. The sample contains more than 300,000 clones, around four fifths of them found a single time. The ten largest clones take up approximately 1.3% of the sample.

What the study reported, not specific to this receptor: Clinical and demographic metadata were provided uncurated, with the amount varying by source and participant.

The collaborating institutions used their own protocols to collect whole blood in K2EDTA tubes. For TCRbeta analysis, collaborator samples were shipped as frozen whole blood, as isolated PBMCs, or as DNA extracted from either sample type. Sequenced: peripheral blood. The rearranged chain carries TRBV12-3 or TRBV12-4 and TRBJ1-1; the D gene is perhaps TRBD1, from 5 matching bases. The clonotype was recovered from a woman aged 45-65 years with acute or convalescent COVID-19. CDR3 protein: CASSLRGNTEAFF. The sequenced DNA is TGTGCCAGCAGTTTAAGGGGGAACACTGAAGCTTTCTTT.